A single sample gave rise to the 3 T cell receptor beta chains below, sequenced in a study of esophageal squamous cell carcinoma under preoperative chemotherapy. The time point was: after preoperative PTX-NDP chemotherapy. MiXCR was run by TCRdb on the PCR reads, yielding one entry per CDR3 protein. The repertoire holds around 34,000 distinct CDR3 sequences, with 40% to 60% as singletons. Collection took place from a patient given preoperative chemotherapy. These receptors originate from a human donor with esophageal squamous cell carcinoma. The donor label of this sample is uncertain.

This sequence joins TRBV7-3 and TRBJ2-3; TRBD1 is a possible D gene (5 bases). The V end was cut by 9 bases, the J end by 5 bases, with 15 bases between. Germline V gene sequence: CDR1 SGHTA, CDR2 FQGTGA. The CDR3 sequence is 13 residues long. The CDR3 nucleotides are TGTGCCAGGGGCCACTGGGGCAAAGATACGCAGTATTTT. Residues: CARGHWGKDTQYF.

V gene TRBV12-5 combines with J gene TRBJ2-3, with 9 bases matching TRBD2. From germline, CDR1 is LGHNT and CDR2 FRNRAP. This CDR3 region has 13 residues. The V gene end was trimmed by 10 bases and the J gene end by 8 bases; junction bases not matched to a gene: 10. CDR3 protein: CATSGTSPGTQYF. The CDR3 bases are TGTGCTACCTCCGGGACTAGCCCAGGTACGCAGTATTTT.

The chain combines TRBV7-9 with TRBJ2-5; TRBD1 matches at 7 bases. Germline CDR1 is SEHNR and CDR2 is FQNEAQ (reference sequence). The CDR3 is 14 amino acids. Trimming at V came to 5 bases and at J to 9 bases, leaving 12 bases not matched to a gene. The CDR3 DNA reads TGTGCCAGCAGCCAAAGGGACAGATTCTCGGCCCAGTACTTC. Residues: CASSQRDRFSAQYF.